The 7 T cell receptor beta chains in this list originate from one sample, sequenced in a study of T-cell reconstitution after alpha-beta-depleted transplantation in children. During its preparation, the TCRbeta library received unique molecular identifiers. MiXCR, applied by TCRdb to the PCR reads, yields one record per CDR3 protein. The repertoire holds 600,000 to 700,000 distinct CDR3 sequences, 16% seen once, with approximately 1.1% in the top ten. Material: PBMCs from the stem cell graft donor, obtained from the stem cell graft. The source is a human donor who donated a stem cell graft to a child with acute myeloid leukemia.

To note about this clonotype: A much larger clone lies a single base off, so this may be a read error. This likely comes from a read error, as the CDR3 has no conserved phenylalanine or tryptophan at its end. The V gene is TRBV20-1, the J gene TRBJ1-5; D is undetermined. Germline assignment: CDR1 DFQATT and CDR2 SNEGSKA (reference sequence). CDR3 length: 14 residues. The V gene lost 3 bases and the J gene lost 6 bases, with 15 bases spanning the gap. CDR3 sequence (DNA): TGCAGTGCTAGGGGGTCGGGTGGGAGTCAGCCCCAGCATTGT. Translating gives CSARGSGGSQPQHC.

This clonotype was seen only once. The chain uses TRBV7-9 and TRBJ2-1; 8 positions match TRBD2. The CDR3 covers 15 residues. Per the germline V gene, CDR1 is SEHNR and CDR2 is FQNEAQ (reference sequence). Trimming took 1 base from V and 6 from J; bases not matched to a gene: 5. The CDR3 protein is CASSLGTSCLNEQFF. As DNA, the CDR3 is TGTGCCAGCAGCTTAGGGACTAGCTGTCTCAATGAGCAGTTCTTC.

Points on this clonotype: This may arise from a read error, as a much more abundant clone is one base away. The rearrangement joins TRBV5-1 to TRBJ1-3, with D unresolved. The CDR3 covers 15 residues. V gave up 0 bases and J gave up 3 bases, with 10 bases separating them. Germline CDR1 reads SGHRS; CDR2 reads YFSETQ. CDR3 sequence reads: CASSLGTVCGNTIYF. CDR3 DNA sequence: TGCGCCAGCAGCTTGGGTACCGTCTGTGGAAACACCATATATTTT. Combining the CDR3 with reference TRBV5-1 and TRBJ1-3 gives the whole variable domain KAGVTQTPRYLIKTRGQQVTLSCSPISGHRSVSWYQQTPGQGLQFLFEYFSETQRNKGNFPGRFSGRQFSNSRSEMNVSTLELGDSALYLCASSLGTVCGNTIYFGEGSWLTVV.

This chain joins TRBV20-1 and TRBJ2-1; 7 bases fit TRBD2. Per germline, CDR1 DFQATT and CDR2 SNEGSKA (reference sequence). The J segment lost 4 bases and the V segment lost 7 bases, leaving 4 bases of the junction unmatched. This CDR3 comprises 12 residues. The DNA for the CDR3 is TGCAGTGGGGAGGGCCGTTACAATGAGCAGTTCTTC. It translates to CSGEGRYNEQFF.

V gene TRBV15 combines with J gene TRBJ2-7; D may be TRBD1 (6 bases). The length of the CDR3 is 16 residues. Germline V lookup: CDR1 LNHNV, CDR2 YYDKDF (reference sequence). V dropped 3 bases and J dropped 0 bases, with 15 bases sitting between them. In DNA, the CDR3 is TGTGCCACCAGCAGGACCCCGGGACAAATCTCCTACGAGCAGTACTTC. It translates to CATSRTPGQISYEQYF.

At least ten counts were recorded for this clonotype. The gene calls are TRBV20-1 and TRBJ1-2, with 7 nucleotides matching TRBD1. The germline V gene encodes CDR1 DFQATT and CDR2 SNEGSKA (reference sequence). J lost 2 bases, V lost 0 bases, and 3 bases had no gene match. The CDR3 spans 14 residues. The CDR3 DNA follows: TGCAGTGCTAGAGATCCGACAGGGAACTATGGCTACACCTTC. Its translation is CSARDPTGNYGYTF.

To note about this clonotype: A much larger clone differs from this one at a single base, so this may be a read error. V and J are TRBV20-1 and TRBJ2-4; 8 positions match TRBD1. The CDR3 is 14 residues long. CDR1 DFQATT and CDR2 SNEGSKA come from the germline V gene (reference sequence). The CDR3 reads CSARVQGAKNIQNF. The CDR3, as DNA: TGCAGTGCTAGAGTTCAGGGGGCGAAAAACATTCAGAACTTC.